Included here is one TCR beta chain sequence, with context. Its matching antigen is unknown. The data derive from a study of T cell responses to AZD1222 COVID-19 vaccine. The study's findings and limits: Donor demographics were predominantly white British with a female majority; clonal diversity may be underestimated.

Sequenced by immunoSEQ multiplex PCR; TCRdb stores in-frame clones only, minus some. The data contain approximately 140,000 clones, around nine tenths of them singletons. Germline V gene lookup returns CDR1 MDHEN and CDR2 SYDVKM. This CDR3 is built from 14 residues. The trim removed 7 bases at V and 5 bases at J, leaving 9 bases unmatched. The receptor was isolated from an adult in good health. The chain uses TRBV28 and TRBJ2-3; 7 positions match TRBD2. The sequenced sample was peripheral blood, obtained on day 0 of AZD1222 vaccination. Here the CDR3 DNA reads TGTGCCAGCAACGTAGGCGGGAGACAAGATACGCAGTATTTT. This gives the protein CASNVGGRQDTQYF.